This T cell receptor (beta chain) was obtained from a study of T-cell reconstitution after alpha-beta-depleted transplantation in children. The CDR3 consists of 15 residues. Trimming at V came to 4 bases and at J to 3 bases, leaving 2 bases not matched to a gene. Germline V gene sequence: CDR1 SGHVS, CDR2 FQNEAQ. In regard to this clonotype: The antigen remains unidentified.

Whole-study findings and limits: Reports say that about two months after transplant, the alpha-beta T cells came out of several hundred graft clones that had expanded. Recipient T cells and thymic progenitors that survived gave rise to the high TCRbeta diversity observed at day 60 in some patients. Newly made T cells mostly supplied T-cell counts and diversity one year after transplant.

Molecular barcoding with unique molecular identifiers was used for the TCRbeta library. TCRdb fed the PCR reads into MiXCR, producing one record per CDR3 protein. The sample holds about 980,000 distinct CDR3 sequences; about 26% are singletons and the top ten take 25% to 35%. The TCR originated in a boy younger than two who had a stem cell transplant for SCID, so the T cells may come from the graft donor. Sequenced here: PBMCs, mostly from graft donor cells, sampled 360 days after TCRalphabeta/CD19-depleted stem cell transplant. This chain connects TRBV7-8 to TRBJ2-6; 8 nucleotides align to TRBD1. In nucleotides, the CDR3 is TGTGCCAGCAGCTCCGGACAGGGTGGGGCCAACGTCCTGACTTTC. Its translation: CASSSGQGGANVLTF.